This T cell receptor beta chain was profiled in a study of T cell repertoires in ileal Crohn's disease (dated 2019 in TCRdb). In terms of the full investigation: The median duration of disease was about 7.3 years, and at the time of surgery roughly 36% of patients were active smokers. All patients had surgery for a complication: stricturing disease in roughly 61% and penetrating disease in roughly 39%. About half of the patients received postoperative therapy: about a dozen received thiopurines and 18 received anti-TNF agents. TCR repertoire analysis was performed in around 61 Crohn's disease patients drawn from a prospective multicentre cohort. Running in parallel with the study was a multicentre cohort set up to find predictors of early endoscopic recurrence following ileocolonic resection. Endoscopic postoperative recurrence was defined as a Rutgeerts score above i0. A total of 170 or so mucosal samples from approximately 57 patients were sequenced, collected from several sites on the surgical specimen and at postoperative endoscopy.

Comment on this clone: The antigen it binds to is not known. It has no much larger one-base neighbor in the sample; base qualities were not kept.

The paper as a whole reports these results and caveats: Endoscopic recurrence was found to be associated with higher high-frequency clone percentages at surgery, and recurrence was observed in all patients with clonality above 26.8% (18/57). More high-frequency clones were carried by sorted CD8 T cells than by CD4 T cells, suggesting that mucosal expansions were mainly CD8. Compared with non-smokers, patients who were active smokers at surgery showed a significantly higher proportion of clonal expansions (25.9% vs 17.9%, p=0.02). Mucosal CD4 and CD8 T cells were sorted and sequenced only in a subgroup of patients, the size of which was not stated.

V is pared back by 6 bases and J by 0 bases, with 9 bases lying between the germline termini. CDR3 length: 15 amino acids, cysteine to phenylalanine. This entry keeps only the CDR3 DNA: 45 bases, framed from base 1. The germline V gene (reference sequence) specifies MNHEY as CDR1 and SMNVEV as CDR2. To be eligible, patients had to be adults with ileal or ileocolonic Crohn's disease and an indication for ileocolonic resection. Whole ileal mucosal biopsies were stored frozen at -80°C before DNA extraction. A TRizol-based method was used to extract genomic DNA from the frozen whole biopsies, and the DNA was quantified with a NanoDrop 2000 spectrophotometer. For commercial TCRB immunosequencing, around 0.5 micrograms of biopsy DNA were submitted for each sample. Adaptive Biotechnology amplified the CDR3 regions from genomic DNA with a two-step multiplex PCR designed to control amplification bias. Primers for every V and J gene segment were used in the first PCR, and barcodes and Illumina adapters were added in the second PCR. CDR3 libraries were sequenced on an Illumina instrument. In the paper's pipeline: The analysis drew on both the pipelines supplied by the vendor and custom analysis of the raw data in R/Bioconductor running R version 3.3.0. Clonality, which ranges from 0 to 1, was calculated as the inverse of the normalised Shannon entropy across all productive clones. The repertoire share taken up by the top 100 clones defined high-frequency clones, and only clones that passed a 95% confidence test were kept. The Simpson index measured repertoire diversity, and the Morisita-Horn index measured overlap between samples. TCRdb took over this immuneACCESS table, retaining in-frame rearrangements with V and J assigned. Such tables are incomplete; in checked studies, under half of the missing clones stem from an unresolved V gene, and the remainder is unexplained. D and trimming were read from the DNA, whereas the V and J calls and clone size are those reported in that table. Across this sample there are approximately 15,000 clones, with about 80% seen only once. 4.2% of the sample rests with the top ten.

The chain uses TRBV27 and TRBJ2-6; the D gene cannot be named for sure. This sequence originates from an adult with Crohn's disease. Material for sequencing was ileal tissue. For the CDR3, the sequence is CASSPKSSGANVLTF. The DNA sequence is as follows: TGTGCCAGCAGCCCAAAGAGCTCTGGGGCCAACGTCCTGACTTTC. With all but the CDR3 taken from the reference TRBV27 and TRBJ2-6 genes, the full variable domain is: EAQVTQNPRYLITVTGKKLTVTCSQNMNHEYMSWYRQDPGLGLRQIYYSMNVEVTDKGDVPEGYKVSRKEKRNFPLILESPSPNQTSLYFCASSPKSSGANVLTFGAGSRLTVL.